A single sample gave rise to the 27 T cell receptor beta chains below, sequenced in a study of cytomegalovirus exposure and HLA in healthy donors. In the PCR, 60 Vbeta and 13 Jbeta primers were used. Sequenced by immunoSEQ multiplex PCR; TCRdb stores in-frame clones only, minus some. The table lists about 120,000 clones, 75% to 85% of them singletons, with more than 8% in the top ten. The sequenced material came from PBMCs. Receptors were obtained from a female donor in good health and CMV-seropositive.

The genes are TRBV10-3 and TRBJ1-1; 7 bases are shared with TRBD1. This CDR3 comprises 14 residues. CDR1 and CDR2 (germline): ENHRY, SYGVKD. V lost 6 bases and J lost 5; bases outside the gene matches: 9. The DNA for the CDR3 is TGTGCCATCAGACCGGGACAGATGGAAACTGAAGCTTTCTTT. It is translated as CAIRPGQMETEAFF.

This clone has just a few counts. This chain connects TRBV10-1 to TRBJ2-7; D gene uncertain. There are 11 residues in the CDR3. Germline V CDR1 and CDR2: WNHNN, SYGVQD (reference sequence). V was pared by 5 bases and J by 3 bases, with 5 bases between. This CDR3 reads CASSNGYEQYF. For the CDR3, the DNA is TGCGCCAGCAGTAACGGCTACGAGCAGTACTTC.

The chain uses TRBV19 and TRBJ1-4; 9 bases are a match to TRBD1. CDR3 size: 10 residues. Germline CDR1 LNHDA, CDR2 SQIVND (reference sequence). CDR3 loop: CGTGAEKLFF. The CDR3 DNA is TGTGGGACAGGGGCTGAAAAACTGTTTTTT. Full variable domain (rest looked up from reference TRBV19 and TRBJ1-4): DGGITQSPKYLFRKEGQNVTLSCEQNLNHDAMYWYRQDPGQGLRLIYYSQIVNDFQKGDIAEGYSVSREKKESFPLTVTSAQKNPTAFYLCGTGAEKLFFGSGTQLSVL.

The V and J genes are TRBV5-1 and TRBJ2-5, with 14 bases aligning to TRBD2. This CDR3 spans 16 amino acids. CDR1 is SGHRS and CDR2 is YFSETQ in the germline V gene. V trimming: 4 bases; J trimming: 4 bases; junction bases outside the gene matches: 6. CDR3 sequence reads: CASSPTSGGAGETQYF. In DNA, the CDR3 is TGCGCCAGCAGCCCGACTAGCGGGGGGGCGGGAGAGACCCAGTACTTC.

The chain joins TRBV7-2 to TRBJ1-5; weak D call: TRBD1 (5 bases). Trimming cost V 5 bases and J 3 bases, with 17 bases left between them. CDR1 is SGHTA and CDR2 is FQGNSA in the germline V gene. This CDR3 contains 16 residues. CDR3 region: CASSPRSGLDNQPQHF. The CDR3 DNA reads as TGTGCCAGCAGCCCTAGGTCAGGGCTGGACAATCAGCCCCAGCATTTT.

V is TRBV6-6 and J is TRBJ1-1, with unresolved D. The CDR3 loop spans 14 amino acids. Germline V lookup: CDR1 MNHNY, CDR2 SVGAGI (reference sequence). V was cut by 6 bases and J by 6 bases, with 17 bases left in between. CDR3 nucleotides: TGTGCCAGCAGCAACCGGGGAGGAGGCGCTGAAGCTTTCTTT. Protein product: CASSNRGGGAEAFF.

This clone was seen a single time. CDR3 in amino acids: CASSSPRTGPDSPLHF. The CDR3 nucleotides read TGTGCCAGCAGTTCGCCTCGGACAGGGCCTGATTCACCCCTCCACTTT. V gene TRBV6-6 combines with J gene TRBJ1-6; TRBD1 matches 8 bases. The CDR3 extends over 16 amino acids. J was trimmed by 8 bases and V by 4 bases; bases with no gene match: 10. Germline assignment: CDR1 MNHNY and CDR2 SVGAGI (reference sequence).

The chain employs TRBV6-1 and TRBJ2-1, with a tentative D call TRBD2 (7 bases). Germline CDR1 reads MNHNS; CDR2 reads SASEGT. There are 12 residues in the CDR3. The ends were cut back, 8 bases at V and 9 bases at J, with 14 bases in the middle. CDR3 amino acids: CASPSGGGEQFF. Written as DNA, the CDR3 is TGTGCCAGCCCCTCGGGGGGCGGTGAGCAGTTCTTC.

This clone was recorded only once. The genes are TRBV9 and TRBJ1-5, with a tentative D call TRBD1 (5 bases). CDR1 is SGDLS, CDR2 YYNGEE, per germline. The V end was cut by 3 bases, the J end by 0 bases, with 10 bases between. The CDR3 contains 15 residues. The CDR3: CASSADGHSNQPQHF. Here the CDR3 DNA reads TGTGCCAGCAGCGCGGACGGACATAGCAATCAGCCCCAGCATTTT.

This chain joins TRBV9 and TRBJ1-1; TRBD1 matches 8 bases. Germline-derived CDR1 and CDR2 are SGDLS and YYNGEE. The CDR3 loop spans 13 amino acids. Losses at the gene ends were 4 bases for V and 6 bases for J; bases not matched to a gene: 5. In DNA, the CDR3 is TGTGCCAGCAGCATTCCAGGGGGCTCTGAAGCTTTCTTT. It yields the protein CASSIPGGSEAFF. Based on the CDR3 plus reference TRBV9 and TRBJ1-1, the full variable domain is DSGVTQTPKHLITATGQRVTLRCSPRSGDLSVYWYQQSLDQGLQFLIQYYNGEERAKGNILERFSAQQFPDLHSELNLSSLELGDSALYFCASSIPGGSEAFFGQGTRLTVV.

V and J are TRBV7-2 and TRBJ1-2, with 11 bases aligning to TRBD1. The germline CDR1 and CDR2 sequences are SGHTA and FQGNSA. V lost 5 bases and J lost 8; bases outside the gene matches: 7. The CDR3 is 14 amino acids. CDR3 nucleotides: TGTGCCAGCAGCCCTGGACAGGGGGCGCAAGGCTACACCTTC. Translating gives CASSPGQGAQGYTF.

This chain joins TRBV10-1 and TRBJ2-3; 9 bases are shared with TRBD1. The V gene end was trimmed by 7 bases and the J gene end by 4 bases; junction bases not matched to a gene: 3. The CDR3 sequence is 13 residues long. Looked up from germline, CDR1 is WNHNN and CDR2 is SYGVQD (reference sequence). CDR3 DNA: TGCGCCAGCATCAGACAGGGGGCAGATACGCAGTATTTT. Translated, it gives CASIRQGADTQYF.

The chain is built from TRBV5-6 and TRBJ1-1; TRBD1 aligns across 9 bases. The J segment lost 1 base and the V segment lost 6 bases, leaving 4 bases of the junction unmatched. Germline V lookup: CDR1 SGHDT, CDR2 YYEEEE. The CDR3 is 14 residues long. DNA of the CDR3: TGTGCCAGCACCGGGACAGGGTCGAACACTGAAGCTTTCTTT. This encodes CASTGTGSNTEAFF.

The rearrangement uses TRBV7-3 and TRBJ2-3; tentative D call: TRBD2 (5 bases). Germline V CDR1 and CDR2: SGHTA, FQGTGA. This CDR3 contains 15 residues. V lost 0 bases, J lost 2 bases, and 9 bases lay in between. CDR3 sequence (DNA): TGTGCCAGCAGCTTAACAGCGGAGAACACAGATACGCAGTATTTT. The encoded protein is CASSLTAENTDTQYF.

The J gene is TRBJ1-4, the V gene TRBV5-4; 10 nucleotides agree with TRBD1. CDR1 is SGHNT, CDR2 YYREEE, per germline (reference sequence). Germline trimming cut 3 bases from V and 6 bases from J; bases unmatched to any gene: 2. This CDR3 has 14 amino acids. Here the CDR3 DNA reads TGTGCCAGCAGCTCCGGGACAGGGGATGAAAAACTGTTTTTT. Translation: CASSSGTGDEKLFF.

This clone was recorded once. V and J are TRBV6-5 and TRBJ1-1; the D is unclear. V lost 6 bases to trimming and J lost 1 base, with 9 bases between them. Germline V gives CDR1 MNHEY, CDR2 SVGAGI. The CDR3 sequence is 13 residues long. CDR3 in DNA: TGTGCCAGCAGGCTTAACGGGAACACTGAAGCTTTCTTT. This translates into CASRLNGNTEAFF.

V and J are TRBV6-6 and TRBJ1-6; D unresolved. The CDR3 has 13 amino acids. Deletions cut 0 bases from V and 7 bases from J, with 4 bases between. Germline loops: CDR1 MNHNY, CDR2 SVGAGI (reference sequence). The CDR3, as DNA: TGTGCCAGCAGTTACTCACAGAATTCACCCCTCCACTTT. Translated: CASSYSQNSPLHF.

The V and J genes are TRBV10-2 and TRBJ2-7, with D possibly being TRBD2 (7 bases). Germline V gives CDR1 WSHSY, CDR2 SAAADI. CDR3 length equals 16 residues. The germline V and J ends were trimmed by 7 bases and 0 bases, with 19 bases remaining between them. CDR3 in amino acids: CASTFDPRGLSYEQYF. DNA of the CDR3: TGCGCCAGCACCTTCGATCCGCGGGGGCTCTCCTACGAGCAGTACTTC.

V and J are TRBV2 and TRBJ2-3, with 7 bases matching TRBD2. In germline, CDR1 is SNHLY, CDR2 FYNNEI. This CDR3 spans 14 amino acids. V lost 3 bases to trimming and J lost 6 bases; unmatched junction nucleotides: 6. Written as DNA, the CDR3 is TGTGCCAGCAGTGAGGTAGCGGGTTCCGATACGCAGTATTTT. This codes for CASSEVAGSDTQYF.

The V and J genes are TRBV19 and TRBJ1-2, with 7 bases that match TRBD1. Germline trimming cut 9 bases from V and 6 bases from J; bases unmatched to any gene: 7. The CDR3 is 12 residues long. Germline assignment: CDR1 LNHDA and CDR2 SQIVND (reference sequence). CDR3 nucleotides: TGTGCCAGCAGAACAGGGGTCGATGGCTACACCTTC. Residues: CASRTGVDGYTF.

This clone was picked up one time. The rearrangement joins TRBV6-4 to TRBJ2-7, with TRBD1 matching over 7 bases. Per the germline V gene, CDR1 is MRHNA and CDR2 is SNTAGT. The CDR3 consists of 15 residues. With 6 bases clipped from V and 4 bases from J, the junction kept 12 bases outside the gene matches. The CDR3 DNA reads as TGTGCCAGCAGAAACGATTGGACAGGTCGATACGAGCAGTACTTC. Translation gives CASRNDWTGRYEQYF.

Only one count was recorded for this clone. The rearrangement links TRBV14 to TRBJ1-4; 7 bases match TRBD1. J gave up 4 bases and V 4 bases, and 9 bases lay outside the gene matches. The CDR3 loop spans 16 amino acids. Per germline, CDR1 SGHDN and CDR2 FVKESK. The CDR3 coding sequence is TGTGCCAGCAGCCCCCAATTACAGGGGAATAATGAAAAACTGTTTTTT. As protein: CASSPQLQGNNEKLFF.

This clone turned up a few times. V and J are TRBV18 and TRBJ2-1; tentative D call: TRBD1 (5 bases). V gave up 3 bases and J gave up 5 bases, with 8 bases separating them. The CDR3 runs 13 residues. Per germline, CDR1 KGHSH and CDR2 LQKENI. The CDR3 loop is CASSPEQDNEQFF. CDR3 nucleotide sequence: TGTGCCAGCTCACCTGAACAGGACAATGAGCAGTTCTTC.

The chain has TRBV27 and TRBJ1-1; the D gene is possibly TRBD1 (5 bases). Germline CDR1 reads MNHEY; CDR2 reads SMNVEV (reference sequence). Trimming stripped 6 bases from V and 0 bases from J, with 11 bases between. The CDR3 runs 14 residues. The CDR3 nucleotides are TGTGCCAGCAGCTATGACAGCTTGAACACTGAAGCTTTCTTT. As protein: CASSYDSLNTEAFF.

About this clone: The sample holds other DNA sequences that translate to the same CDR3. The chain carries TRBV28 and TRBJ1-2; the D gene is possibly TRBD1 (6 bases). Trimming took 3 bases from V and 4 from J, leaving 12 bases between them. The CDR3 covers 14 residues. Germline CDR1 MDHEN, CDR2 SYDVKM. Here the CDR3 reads CASSLIQGGYGYTF. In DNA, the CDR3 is TGTGCCAGCAGTTTGATACAGGGCGGCTATGGCTACACCTTC.

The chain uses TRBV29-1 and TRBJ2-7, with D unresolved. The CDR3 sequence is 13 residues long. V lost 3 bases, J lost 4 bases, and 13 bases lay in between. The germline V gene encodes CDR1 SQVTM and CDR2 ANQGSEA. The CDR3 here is CSVESQAGYEQYF. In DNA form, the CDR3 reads TGCAGCGTTGAGTCGCAGGCCGGATACGAGCAGTACTTC.

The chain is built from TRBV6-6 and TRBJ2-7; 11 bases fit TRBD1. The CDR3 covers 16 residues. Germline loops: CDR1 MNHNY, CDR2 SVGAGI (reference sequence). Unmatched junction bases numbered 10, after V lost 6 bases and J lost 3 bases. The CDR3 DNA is TGTGCCAGCAGACTCGCCGGGACAGGGGGAGTCTACGAGCAGTACTTC. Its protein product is CASRLAGTGGVYEQYF.